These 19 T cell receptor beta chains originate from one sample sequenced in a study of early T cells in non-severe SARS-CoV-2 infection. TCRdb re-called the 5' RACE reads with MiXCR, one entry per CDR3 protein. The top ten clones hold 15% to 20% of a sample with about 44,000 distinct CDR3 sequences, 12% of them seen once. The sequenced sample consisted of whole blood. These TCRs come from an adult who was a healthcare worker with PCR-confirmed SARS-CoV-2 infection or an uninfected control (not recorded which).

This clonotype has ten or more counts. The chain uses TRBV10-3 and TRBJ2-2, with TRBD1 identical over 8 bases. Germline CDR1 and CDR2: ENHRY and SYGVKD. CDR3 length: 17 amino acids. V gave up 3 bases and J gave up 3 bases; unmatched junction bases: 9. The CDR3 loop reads CAISDSTGRGHTGELFF. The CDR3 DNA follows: TGTGCCATCAGTGACTCGACGGGCAGGGGGCACACCGGGGAGCTGTTTTTT.

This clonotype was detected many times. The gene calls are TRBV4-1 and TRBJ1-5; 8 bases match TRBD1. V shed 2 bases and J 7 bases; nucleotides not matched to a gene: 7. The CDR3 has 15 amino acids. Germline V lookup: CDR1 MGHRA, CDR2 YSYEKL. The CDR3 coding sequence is TGCGCCAGCAGCCAAACGGACAGGGAAGGCCAGCCCCAGCATTTT. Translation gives CASSQTDREGQPQHF.

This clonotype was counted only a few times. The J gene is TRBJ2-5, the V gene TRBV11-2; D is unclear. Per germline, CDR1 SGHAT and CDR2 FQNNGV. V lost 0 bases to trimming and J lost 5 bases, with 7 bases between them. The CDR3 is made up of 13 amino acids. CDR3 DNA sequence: TGTGCCAGCAGCTTAGATGTGGGCGAGACCCAGTACTTC. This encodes CASSLDVGETQYF.

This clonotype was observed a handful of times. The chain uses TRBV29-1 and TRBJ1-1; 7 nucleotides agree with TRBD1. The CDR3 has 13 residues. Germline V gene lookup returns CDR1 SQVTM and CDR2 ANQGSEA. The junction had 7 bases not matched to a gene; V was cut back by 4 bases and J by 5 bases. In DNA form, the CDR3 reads TGCAGCGTTGGGGACAGTTTGAGAACTGAAGCTTTCTTT. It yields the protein CSVGDSLRTEAFF. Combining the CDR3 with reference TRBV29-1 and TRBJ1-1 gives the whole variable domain SAVISQKPSRDICQRGTSLTIQCQVDSQVTMMFWYRQQPGQSLTLIATANQGSEATYESGFVIDKFPISRPNLTFSTLTVSNMSPEDSSIYLCSVGDSLRTEAFFGQGTRLTVV.

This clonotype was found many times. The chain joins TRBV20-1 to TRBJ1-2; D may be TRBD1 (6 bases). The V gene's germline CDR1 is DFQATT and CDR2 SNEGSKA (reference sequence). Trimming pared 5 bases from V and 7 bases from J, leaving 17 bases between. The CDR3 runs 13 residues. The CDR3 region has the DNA TGCAGTGCTTTAAAGGACAGACCCCCTGGCTACACCTTC. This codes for CSALKDRPPGYTF.

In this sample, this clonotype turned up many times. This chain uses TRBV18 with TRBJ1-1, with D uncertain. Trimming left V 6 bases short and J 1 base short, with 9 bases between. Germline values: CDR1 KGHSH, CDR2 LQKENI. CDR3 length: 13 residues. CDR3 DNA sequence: TGTGCCAGCTCCGAAGGAGGGAACACTGAAGCTTTCTTT. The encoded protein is CASSEGGNTEAFF.

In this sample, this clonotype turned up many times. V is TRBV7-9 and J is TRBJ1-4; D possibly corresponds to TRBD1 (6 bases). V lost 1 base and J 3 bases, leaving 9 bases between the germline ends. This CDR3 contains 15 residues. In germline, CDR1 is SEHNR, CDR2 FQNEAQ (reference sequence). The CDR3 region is CASSLVAGANEKLFF. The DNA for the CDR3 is TGTGCCAGCAGCTTAGTCGCAGGGGCTAATGAAAAACTGTTTTTT.

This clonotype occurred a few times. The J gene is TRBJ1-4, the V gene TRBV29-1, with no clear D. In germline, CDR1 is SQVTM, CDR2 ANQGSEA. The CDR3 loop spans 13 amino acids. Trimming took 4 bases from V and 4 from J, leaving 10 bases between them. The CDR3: CSVGEDGNEKLFF. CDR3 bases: TGCAGCGTTGGCGAGGACGGTAATGAAAAACTGTTTTTT.

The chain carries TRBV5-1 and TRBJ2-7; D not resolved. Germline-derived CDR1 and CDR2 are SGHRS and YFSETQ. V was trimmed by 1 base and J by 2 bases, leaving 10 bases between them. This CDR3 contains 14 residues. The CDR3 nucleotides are TGCGCCAGCAGCTTGAACCAGTTCCCCTACGAGCAGTACTTC. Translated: CASSLNQFPYEQYF.

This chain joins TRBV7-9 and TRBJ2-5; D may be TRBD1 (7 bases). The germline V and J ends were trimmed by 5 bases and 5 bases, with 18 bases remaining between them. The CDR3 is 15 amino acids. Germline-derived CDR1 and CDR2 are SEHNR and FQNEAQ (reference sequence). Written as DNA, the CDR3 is TGTGCCAGCAGCCTCGCCAGGGGGGAGTCGGAGACCCAGTACTTC. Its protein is CASSLARGESETQYF.

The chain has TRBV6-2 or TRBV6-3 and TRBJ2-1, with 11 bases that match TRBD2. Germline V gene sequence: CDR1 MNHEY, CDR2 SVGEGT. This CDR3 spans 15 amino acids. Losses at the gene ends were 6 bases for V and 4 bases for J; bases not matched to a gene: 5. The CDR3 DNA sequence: TGTGCCAGCAGGGATTCTAGCGGGGGGTACAATGAGCAGTTCTTC. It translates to CASRDSSGGYNEQFF.

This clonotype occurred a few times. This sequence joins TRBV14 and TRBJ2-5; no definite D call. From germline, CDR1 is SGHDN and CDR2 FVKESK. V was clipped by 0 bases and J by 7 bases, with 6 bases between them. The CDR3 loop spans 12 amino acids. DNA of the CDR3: TGTGCCAGCAGCCAAGATCTGGGGACCCAGTACTTC. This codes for CASSQDLGTQYF.

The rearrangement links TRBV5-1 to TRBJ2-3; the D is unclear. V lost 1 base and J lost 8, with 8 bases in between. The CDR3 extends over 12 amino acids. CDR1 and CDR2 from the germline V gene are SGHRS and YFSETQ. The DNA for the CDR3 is TGCGCCAGCAGCTTGAGTAAGGGTACGCAGTATTTT. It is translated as CASSLSKGTQYF.

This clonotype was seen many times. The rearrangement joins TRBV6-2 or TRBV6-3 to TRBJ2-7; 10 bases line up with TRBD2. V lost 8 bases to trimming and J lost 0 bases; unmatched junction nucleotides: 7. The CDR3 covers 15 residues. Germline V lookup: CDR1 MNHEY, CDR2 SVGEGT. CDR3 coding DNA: TGTGCCAGCGCCTTCGGACTAGCGGACTCCTACGAGCAGTACTTC. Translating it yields CASAFGLADSYEQYF.

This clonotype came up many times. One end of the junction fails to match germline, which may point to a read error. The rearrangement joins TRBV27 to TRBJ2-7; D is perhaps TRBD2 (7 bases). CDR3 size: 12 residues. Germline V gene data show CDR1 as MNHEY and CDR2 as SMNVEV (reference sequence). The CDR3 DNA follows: TGTGCCAGCAGGGACCGGGGGGCCGCCCCATGCTTC. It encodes CASRDRGAAPCF.

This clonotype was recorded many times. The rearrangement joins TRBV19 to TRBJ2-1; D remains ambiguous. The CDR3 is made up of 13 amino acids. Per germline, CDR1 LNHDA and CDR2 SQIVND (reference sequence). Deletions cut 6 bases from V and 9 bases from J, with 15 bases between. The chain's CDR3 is CASSPLSLPEQFF. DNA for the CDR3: TGTGCCAGTAGCCCATTGTCCCTCCCTGAGCAGTTCTTC.

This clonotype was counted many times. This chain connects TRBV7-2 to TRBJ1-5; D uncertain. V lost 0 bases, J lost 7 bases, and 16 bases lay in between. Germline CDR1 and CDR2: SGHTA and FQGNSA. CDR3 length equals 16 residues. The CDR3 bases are TGTGCCAGCAGCTTAGCTCAGGTGGGCCCCGGGCAGCCCCAGCATTTT. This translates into CASSLAQVGPGQPQHF.

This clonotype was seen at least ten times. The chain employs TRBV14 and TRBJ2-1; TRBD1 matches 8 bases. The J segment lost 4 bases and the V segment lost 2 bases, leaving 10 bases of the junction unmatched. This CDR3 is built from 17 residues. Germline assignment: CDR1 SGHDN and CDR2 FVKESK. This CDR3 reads CASSQKVGTGSYNEQFF. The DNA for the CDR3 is TGTGCCAGCAGCCAAAAGGTCGGGACAGGCAGTTACAATGAGCAGTTCTTC.

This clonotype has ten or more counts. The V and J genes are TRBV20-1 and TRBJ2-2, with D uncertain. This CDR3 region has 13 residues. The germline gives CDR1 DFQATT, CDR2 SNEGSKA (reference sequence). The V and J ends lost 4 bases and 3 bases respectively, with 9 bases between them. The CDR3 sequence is CSATSLDTGELFF. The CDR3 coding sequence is TGCAGTGCTACCTCTTTAGACACCGGGGAGCTGTTTTTT.